This TCR beta chain was observed in a study of blood T cell repertoires in COVID-19. Study-wide context: Specimens from acute and convalescent COVID-19 originated in the United States, Italy and Spain. T cells, B-cell-depleted T cells, or PBMCs provided the cDNA or gDNA that served as material.

CDR3 length: 13 residues. The V end lost 2 bases, the J end lost 6 bases, and 10 bases lay between the germline ends. Germline assignment: CDR1 LGHDT and CDR2 YNNKEL (reference sequence). Method: immunoSEQ multiplex PCR; TCRdb's copy keeps in-frame clones and lacks some. The repertoire holds more than 450,000 clones, with about 85% as singletons. Sequences were obtained from PBMCs or T cells enriched from blood (not recorded which). V gene TRBV3-1 (or the pseudogene TRBV3-2) combines with J gene TRBJ1-2; no firm D call. This sequence was found in a woman aged 18-29 years who had recovered from COVID-19. The CDR3 bases are TGTGCCAGCAGCCAACCTGGAGTTGATGGCTACACCTTC. Encoded protein: CASSQPGVDGYTF.